This T cell receptor beta chain is drawn from a study of regulatory T cells in long-lasting Graves disease. About the research overall: Antithyroid drugs had been given to newly diagnosed Graves' patients for under 3 months.

The table lists this clonotype with a few counts. Building the TCR beta libraries relied on iRepertoire HTBI primers, and CDR3 regions underwent Arm-PCR. Each CDR3 protein gets one entry after TCRdb re-called the multiplex PCR reads with MiXCR. The top ten hold around a sixth of the sample, which has about 620,000 distinct CDR3 sequences, roughly 15% seen once. Documented time point: newly diagnosed GD, antithyroid drugs for less than 3 months. The authors made the TCR library using RNA they extracted from PBMCs. These data also featured in a second study, about T cells in Graves' hyperthyroidism and ophthalmopathy. According to that study: A 13 V-J model separated ophthalmopathy from stable hyperthyroidism.

This clonotype was sampled from a woman aged 25 to 39 with Graves disease. This material consisted of peripheral blood mononuclear cells (PBMCs), taken at new diagnosis, from a patient treated with antithyroid drugs.

The CDR3 loop is CASSFLGSMNTEAFF. In nucleotides, the CDR3 is TGTGCCAGCAGCTTCCTCGGCAGCATGAACACTGAAGCTTTCTTT. The chain couples TRBV7-2 to TRBJ1-1; D remains ambiguous. Trimming took off 3 bases at V and 0 bases at J, with 11 bases between the two ends. CDR3 size: 15 residues. Per germline, CDR1 SGHTA and CDR2 FQGNSA.